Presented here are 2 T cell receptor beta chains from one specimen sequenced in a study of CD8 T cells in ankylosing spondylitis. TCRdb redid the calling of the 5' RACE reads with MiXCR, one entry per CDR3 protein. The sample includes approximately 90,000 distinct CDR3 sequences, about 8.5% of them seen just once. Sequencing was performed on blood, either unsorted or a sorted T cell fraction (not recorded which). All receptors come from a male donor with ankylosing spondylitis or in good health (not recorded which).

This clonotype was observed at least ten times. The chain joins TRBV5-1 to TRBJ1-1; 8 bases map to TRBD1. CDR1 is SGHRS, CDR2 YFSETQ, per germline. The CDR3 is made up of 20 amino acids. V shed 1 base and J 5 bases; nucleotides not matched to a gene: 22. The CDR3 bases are TGCGCCAGCAGCTTGTATCGGGCTGCAGGAACAGGGGGAGGACTAACTGAAGCTTTCTTT. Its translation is CASSLYRAAGTGGGLTEAFF.

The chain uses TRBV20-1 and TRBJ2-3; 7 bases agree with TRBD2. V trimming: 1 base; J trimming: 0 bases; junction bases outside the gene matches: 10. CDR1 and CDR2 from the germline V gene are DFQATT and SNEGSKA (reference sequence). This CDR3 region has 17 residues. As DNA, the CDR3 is TGCAGTGCTAGAGCTCGATGGGCTAGCGGAAGCACAGATACGCAGTATTTT. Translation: CSARARWASGSTDTQYF.